The entry below describes one T cell receptor (beta chain). Its matching antigen is unknown. This specimen belongs to a study of vaccination effects on CD4 cells after COVID-19. Study results and caveats: By a late point after vaccination, infection- and vaccine-induced clones had shrunk markedly through clonal contraction. Relatively few convalescent patients took part in the study, which had no early post-infection timepoints.

Before sequencing took place, the ViraFEST assay used viral peptide pools to expand antigen-specific CD4+ T cells. The authors isolated CD4+ T cells after roughly 10 days of culture. No vaccinee had earlier SARS-CoV-2 infection, and nucleocapsid antibodies were negative. Wells containing two million PBMC each were cultured with about 9.4 IU/ml IL-2 and 8 to 10 ug/ml peptides. After removal of 2 bases from V and 4 bases from J, the junction contained 10 bases not matched to a gene. The germline V gene has CDR1 GTSNPN and CDR2 SVGIG (reference sequence). The CDR3 contains 15 residues. Using immunoSEQ multiplex PCR, the repertoire was profiled, and TCRdb retains in-frame clones only, with some absent. This table holds more than 40,000 clones, over 60% found once.

The source is a human donor who received a COVID-19 vaccine. V gene TRBV30 combines with J gene TRBJ2-5; 7 bases fit TRBD1. The sample in question was CD4+ T cells from PBMCs cultured with HCoV-NL63 spike peptides, obtained before COVID-19 vaccination. CDR3 in amino acids: CAWSPTQRQGETQYF. CDR3 sequence (DNA): TGTGCCTGGAGTCCGACCCAAAGACAGGGAGAGACCCAGTACTTC.